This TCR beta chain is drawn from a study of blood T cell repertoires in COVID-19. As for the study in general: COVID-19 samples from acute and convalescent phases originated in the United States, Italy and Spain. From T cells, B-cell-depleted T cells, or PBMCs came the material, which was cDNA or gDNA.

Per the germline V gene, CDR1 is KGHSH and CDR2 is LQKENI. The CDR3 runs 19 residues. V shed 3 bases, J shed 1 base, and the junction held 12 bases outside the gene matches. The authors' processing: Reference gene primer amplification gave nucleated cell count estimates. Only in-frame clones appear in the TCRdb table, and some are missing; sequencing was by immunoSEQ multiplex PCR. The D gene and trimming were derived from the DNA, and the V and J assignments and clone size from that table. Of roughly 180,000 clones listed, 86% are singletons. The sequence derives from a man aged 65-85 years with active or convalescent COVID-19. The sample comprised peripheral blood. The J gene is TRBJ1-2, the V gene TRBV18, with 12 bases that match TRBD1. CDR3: CASSPWALGQGANNYGYTF. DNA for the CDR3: TGTGCCAGCTCACCTTGGGCGCTGGGACAGGGGGCGAATAACTATGGCTACACCTTC.